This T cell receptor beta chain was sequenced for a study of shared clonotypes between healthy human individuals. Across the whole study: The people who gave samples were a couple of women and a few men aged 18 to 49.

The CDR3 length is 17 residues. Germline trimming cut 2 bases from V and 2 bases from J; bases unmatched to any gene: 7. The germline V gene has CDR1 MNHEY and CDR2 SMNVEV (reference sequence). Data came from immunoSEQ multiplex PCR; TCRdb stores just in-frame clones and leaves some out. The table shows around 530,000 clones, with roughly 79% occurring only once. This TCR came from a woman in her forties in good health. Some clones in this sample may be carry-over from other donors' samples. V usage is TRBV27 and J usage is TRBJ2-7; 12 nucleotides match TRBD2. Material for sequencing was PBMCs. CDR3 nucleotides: TGTGCCAGCAGTTTAGGACTAGCGGGGTCAACAACCTACGAGCAGTACTTC. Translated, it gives CASSLGLAGSTTYEQYF.